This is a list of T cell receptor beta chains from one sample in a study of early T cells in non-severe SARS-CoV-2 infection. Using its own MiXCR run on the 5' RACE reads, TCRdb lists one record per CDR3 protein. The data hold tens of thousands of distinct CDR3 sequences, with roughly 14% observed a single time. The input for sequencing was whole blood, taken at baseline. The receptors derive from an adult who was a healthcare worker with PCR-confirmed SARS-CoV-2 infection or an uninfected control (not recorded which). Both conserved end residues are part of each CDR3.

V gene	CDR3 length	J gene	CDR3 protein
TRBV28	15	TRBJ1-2	CASRATGGPRGGYTF
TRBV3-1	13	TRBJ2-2	CASSQILTGELFF
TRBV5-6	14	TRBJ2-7	CVSSPGLAGYEQYF
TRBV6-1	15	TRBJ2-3	CASTTGQLSTDTQYF
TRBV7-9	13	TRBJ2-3	CASSLGTLDTQYF
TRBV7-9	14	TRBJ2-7	CASSSGPTAHEQYF
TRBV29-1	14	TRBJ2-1	CSVAGTSRGDEQFF
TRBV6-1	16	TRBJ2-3	CASSRRQGTSTDTQYF
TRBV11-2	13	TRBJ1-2	CASSLGQGIGYTF
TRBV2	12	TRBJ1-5	CASGGGEQPQHF
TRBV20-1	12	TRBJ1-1	CSANKEVTEAFF
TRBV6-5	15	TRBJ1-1	CASSYSSSGGTEAFF
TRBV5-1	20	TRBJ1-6	CASSYSPIQGPDRGTSPLHF
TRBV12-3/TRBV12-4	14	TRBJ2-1	CASRPLGGAHEQFF
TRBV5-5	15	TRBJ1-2	CASSLTGGVEYGYTF
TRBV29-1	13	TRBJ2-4	CSVEGYDKNIQYF
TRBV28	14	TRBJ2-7	CASRPGQYLYEQYF
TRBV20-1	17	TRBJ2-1	CSARDRDGRSPYNEQFF
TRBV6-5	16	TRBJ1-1	CASSYSTGGVGSHAFF
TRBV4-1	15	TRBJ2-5	CASSQDRHRQETQYF
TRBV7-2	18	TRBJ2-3	CASSLAQLAGVSTDTQYF
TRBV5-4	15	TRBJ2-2	CASSPGYRSTGELFF
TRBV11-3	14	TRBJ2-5	CASSQGVGTETQYF
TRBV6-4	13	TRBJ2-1	CASSDSNRNEQFF
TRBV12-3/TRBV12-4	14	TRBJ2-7	CASSMTGVPYEQYF
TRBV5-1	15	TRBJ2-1	CASSSGLAGDGEQFF
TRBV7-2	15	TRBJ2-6	CASSPRLGGANVLTF
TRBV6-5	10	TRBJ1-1	CVNGRLEAFF
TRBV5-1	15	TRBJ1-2	CASSSGTDLEYGYTF
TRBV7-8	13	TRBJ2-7	CASSGLATYEQYF
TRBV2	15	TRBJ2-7	CASLTLGTDPYEQYF
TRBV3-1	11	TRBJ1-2	CASSQAGGYTF
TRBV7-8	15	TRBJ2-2	CASSSLAGVTGELFF
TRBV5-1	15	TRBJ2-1	CASRELAGPYNEQFF
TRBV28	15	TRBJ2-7	CASRPELAGSHEQYF
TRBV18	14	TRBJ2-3	CASSQQGPTDTQYF
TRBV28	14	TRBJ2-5	CASSFVGGQETQYF
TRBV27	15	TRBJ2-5	CASSPIGAGKETQYF
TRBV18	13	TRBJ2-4	CASSPSPNAGADF
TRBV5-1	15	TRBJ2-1	CASSPGSGRANEQFF
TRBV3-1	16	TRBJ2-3	CASRPRWDSITDTQYF
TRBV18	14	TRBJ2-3	CASSQARDTDTQYF
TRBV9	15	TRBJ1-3	CASSDRDLSGNTIYF
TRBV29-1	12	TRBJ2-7	CSVEGGSDEQYF
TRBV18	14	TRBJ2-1	CASSTEERGNEQFF
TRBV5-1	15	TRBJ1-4	CASSLDGGPYEKLFF